In this sample, the clone carrying this TCR beta chain turned up a few times. Its target is not known. This CDR3 spans 14 amino acids. Germline values: CDR1 SNHLY, CDR2 FYNNEI. V lost 7 bases and J lost 2; bases outside the gene matches: 3. This sample was taken from a study of cytomegalovirus exposure and HLA in healthy donors. About the research overall: An early data release held some 85 million unique TCRs from HLA-typed donors. Whole-study results and caveats: There were 150 to 200 TCR beta chains listed as cytomegalovirus-associated.

Vbeta (60) and Jbeta (13) primers were used in the PCR. In the authors' workflow: An analysis performed later counted 75 million to 80 million unique TCR beta chains (approximately 10 million of them shared). Assay: immunoSEQ multiplex PCR; the TCRdb copy retains only in-frame clones and omits some. The V and J calls and clone size were taken over from that table, and D and trimming were inferred from the DNA. Here the sample spans over 55,000 clones, around 81% being singletons. Sequencing was performed on PBMCs. This TCR came from a male donor in good health and CMV-seronegative. V usage is TRBV2 and J usage is TRBJ2-3; 10 bases are a match to TRBD2. CDR3 nucleotides: TGTGCCAGCAATAGCGGGGGGAACACAGATACGCAGTATTTT. Its protein is CASNSGGNTDTQYF. The variable domain in full, with the rest retrieved from reference TRBV2 and TRBJ2-3, is EPEVTQTPSHQVTQMGQEVILRCVPISNHLYFYWYRQILGQKVEFLVSFYNNEISEKSEIFDDQFSVERPDGSNFTLKIRSTKLEDSAMYFCASNSGGNTDTQYFGPGTRLTVL.